This TCR beta chain was documented in a study of cytomegalovirus exposure and HLA in healthy donors. General study points: Several top significant clusters appeared, in a later analysis, to be linked to common viral pathogens. In a later analysis, an Asian-associated ancestry cluster reportedly showed fewer N-insertions than the roughly 700-donor mean. After further analysis at a later stage, around 17,000 TCR beta sequences were associated with HLA alleles at 0.05 false discovery rate.

In germline, CDR1 is MNHNS, CDR2 SASEGT. V lost 3 bases and J lost 1; bases outside the gene matches: 6. The CDR3 covers 16 residues. As for this clone: Its antigen is not identified.

PCR was performed using 60 Vbeta and 13 Jbeta primers. Sequenced by immunoSEQ multiplex PCR; TCRdb stores in-frame clones only, minus some. The repertoire holds 120,000 or so clones, with over 65% as singletons. This chain connects TRBV6-1 to TRBJ2-5, with 9 nucleotides matching TRBD2. The sequenced material came from PBMCs. This sequence was found in a man between 18 and 29 years old in good health and CMV-seropositive. CDR3 amino acids: CASSEMAGGPQETQYF. CDR3 DNA sequence: TGTGCCAGCAGTGAGATGGCGGGGGGGCCCCAAGAGACCCAGTACTTC.